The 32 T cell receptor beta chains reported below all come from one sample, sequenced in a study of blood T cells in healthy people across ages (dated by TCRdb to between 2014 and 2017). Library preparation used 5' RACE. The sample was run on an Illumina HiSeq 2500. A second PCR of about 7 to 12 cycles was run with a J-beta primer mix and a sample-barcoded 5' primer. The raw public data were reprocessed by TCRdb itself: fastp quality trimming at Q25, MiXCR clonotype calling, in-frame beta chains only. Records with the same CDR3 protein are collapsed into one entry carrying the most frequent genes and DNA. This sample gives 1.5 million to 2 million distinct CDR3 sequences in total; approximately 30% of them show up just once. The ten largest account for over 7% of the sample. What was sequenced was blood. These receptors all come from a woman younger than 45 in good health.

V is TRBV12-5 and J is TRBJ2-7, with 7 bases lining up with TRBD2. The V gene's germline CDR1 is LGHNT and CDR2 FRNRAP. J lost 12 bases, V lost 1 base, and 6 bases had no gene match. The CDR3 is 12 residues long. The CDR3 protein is CASGLGTSDRYF. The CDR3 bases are TGTGCTAGTGGTTTGGGAACTAGCGACCGGTACTTC.

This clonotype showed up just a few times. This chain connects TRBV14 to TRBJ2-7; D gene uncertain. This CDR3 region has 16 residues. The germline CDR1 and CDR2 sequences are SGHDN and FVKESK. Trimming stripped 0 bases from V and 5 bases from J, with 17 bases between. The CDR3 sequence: CASSQDDPGLSDEQYF. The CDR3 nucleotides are TGTGCCAGCAGCCAAGACGATCCAGGTTTAAGCGACGAGCAGTACTTC.

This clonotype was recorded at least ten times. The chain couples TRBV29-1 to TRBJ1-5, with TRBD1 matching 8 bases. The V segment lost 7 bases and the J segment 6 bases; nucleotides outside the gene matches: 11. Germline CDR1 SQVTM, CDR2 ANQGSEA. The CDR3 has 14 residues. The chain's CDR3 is CSALGTGRGQPQHF. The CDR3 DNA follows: TGCAGCGCCCTAGGGACAGGTCGGGGTCAGCCCCAGCATTTT.

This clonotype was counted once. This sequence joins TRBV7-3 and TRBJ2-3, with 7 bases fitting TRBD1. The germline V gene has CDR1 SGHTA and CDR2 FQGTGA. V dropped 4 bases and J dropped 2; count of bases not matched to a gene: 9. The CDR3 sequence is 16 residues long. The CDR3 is CASSWGTDPFTDTQYF. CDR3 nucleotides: TGTGCCAGCAGCTGGGGGACAGACCCTTTCACAGATACGCAGTATTTT.

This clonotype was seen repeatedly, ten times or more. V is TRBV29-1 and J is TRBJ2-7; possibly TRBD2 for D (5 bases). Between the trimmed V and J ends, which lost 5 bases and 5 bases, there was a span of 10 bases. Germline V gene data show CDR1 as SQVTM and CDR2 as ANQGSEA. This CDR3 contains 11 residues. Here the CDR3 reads CSVSRGNEQYF. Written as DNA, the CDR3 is TGCAGCGTTTCCCGGGGTAACGAGCAGTACTTC.

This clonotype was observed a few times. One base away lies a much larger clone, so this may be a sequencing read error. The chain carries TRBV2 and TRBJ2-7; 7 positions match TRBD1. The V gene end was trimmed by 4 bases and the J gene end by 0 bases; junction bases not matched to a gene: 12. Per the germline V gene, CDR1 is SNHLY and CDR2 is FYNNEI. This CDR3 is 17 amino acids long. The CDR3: CASSGVRRQGYSYEQYF. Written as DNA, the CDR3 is TGTGCCAGCAGTGGAGTACGAAGACAGGGATACTCCTACGAGCAGTACTTC.

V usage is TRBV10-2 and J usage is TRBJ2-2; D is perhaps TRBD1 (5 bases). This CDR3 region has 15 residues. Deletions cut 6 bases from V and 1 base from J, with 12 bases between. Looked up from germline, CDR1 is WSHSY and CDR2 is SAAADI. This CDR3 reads CASRSHRMNTGELFF. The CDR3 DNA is TGCGCCAGCAGGAGTCACAGGATGAACACCGGGGAGCTGTTTTTT.

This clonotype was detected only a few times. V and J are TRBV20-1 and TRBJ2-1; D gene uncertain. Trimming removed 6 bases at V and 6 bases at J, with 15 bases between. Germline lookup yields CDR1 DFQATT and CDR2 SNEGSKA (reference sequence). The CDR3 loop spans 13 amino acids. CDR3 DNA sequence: TGCAGTGCCACCGCGCCGAGGACCAATGAGCAGTTCTTC. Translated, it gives CSATAPRTNEQFF.

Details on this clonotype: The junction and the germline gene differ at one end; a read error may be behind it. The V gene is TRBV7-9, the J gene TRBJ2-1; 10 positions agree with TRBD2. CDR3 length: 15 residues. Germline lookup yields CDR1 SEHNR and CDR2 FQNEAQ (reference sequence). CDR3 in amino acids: CTSSSSGGLGNEQFF. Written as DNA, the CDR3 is TGTACCAGCAGCTCTAGCGGGGGACTAGGGAATGAGCAGTTCTTC.

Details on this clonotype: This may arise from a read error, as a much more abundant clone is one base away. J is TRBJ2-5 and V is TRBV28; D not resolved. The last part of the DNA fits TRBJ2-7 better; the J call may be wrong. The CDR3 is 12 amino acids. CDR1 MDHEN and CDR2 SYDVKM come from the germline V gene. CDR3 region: CASSRGVSEQYV. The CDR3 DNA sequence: TGTGCCAGCAGCCGTGGGGTGAGCGAGCAGTACGTC.

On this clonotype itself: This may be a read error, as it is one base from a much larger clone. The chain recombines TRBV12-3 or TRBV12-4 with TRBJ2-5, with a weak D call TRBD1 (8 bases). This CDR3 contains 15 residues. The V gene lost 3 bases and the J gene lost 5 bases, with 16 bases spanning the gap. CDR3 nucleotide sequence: TGTGCCAGCAGTTTCCGGACAGGGAGGGGGGAGACCCAGTACTTC. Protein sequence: CASSFRTGRGETQYF.

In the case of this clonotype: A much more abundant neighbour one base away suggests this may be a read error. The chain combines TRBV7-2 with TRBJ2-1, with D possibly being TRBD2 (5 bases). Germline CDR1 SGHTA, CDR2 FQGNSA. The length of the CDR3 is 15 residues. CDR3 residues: CAISLSASRYNEQFF. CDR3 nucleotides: TGTGCCATCAGCTTATCCGCTAGCAGATACAATGAGCAGTTCTTC.

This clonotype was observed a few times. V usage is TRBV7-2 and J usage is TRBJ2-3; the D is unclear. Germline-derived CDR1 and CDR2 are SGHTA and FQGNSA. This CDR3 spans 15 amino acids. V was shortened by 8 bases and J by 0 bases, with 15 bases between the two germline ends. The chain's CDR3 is CASRPGGASTDTQYF. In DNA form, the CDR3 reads TGTGCCAGCCGGCCGGGCGGCGCTAGCACAGATACGCAGTATTTT.

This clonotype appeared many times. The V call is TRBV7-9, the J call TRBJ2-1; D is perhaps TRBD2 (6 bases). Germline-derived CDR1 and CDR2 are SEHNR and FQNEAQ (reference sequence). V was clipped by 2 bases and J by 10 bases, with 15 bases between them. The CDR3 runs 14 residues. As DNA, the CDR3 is TGTGCCAGCAGCTTAACCAGGGAGGAGGGCGAGCAGTTCTTC. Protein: CASSLTREEGEQFF.

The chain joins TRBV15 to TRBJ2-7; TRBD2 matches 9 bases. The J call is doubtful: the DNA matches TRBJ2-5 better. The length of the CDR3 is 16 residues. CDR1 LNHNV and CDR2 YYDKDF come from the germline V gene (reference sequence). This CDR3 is CATSRESARGGWTQYF. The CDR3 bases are TGTGCCACCAGCAGAGAGTCTGCGCGGGGGGGTTGGACCCAGTACTTC.

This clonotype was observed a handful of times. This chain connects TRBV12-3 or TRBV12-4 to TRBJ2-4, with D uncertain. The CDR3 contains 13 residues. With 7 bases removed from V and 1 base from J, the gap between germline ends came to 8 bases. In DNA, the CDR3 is TGTGCCAGCACGTCGAGCGCCAAAAACATTCAGTACTTC. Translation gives CASTSSAKNIQYF.

CDR3 in DNA: TGTGCCAGCAGATCCTCAGGGGGATATAGCAATCAGCCCCAGCATTTT. Protein: CASRSSGGYSNQPQHF. The chain uses TRBV6-2 or TRBV6-3 and TRBJ1-5; the match to TRBD1 covers 7 bases. The CDR3 is 16 residues long. The germline CDR1 and CDR2 sequences are MNHEY and SVGEGT. J was trimmed by 0 bases and V by 6 bases; bases with no gene match: 8.

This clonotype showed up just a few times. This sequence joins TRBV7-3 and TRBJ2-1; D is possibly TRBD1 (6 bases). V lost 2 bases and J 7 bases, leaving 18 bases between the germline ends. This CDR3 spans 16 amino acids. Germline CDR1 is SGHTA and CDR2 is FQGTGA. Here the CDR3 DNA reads TGTGCCAGCAGCTTATGGGGGACAACCCGAGGAAATGAGCAGTTCTTC. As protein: CASSLWGTTRGNEQFF.

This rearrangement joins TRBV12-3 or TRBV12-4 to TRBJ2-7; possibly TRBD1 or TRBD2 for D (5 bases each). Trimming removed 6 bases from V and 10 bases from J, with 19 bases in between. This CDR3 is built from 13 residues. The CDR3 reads CASSIRDGVHQYF. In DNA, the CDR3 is TGTGCCAGCAGCATCCGGGACGGAGTTCATCAGTACTTC.

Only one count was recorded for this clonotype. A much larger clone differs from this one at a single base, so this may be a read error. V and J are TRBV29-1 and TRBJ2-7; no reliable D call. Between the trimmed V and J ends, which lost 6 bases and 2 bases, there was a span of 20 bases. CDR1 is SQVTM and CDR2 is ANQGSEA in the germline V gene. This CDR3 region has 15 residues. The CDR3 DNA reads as TGCAGCGTGACTGTACTCGGCTCCACCACCTACGAGCAGTACTTC. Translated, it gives CSVTVLGSTTYEQYF.

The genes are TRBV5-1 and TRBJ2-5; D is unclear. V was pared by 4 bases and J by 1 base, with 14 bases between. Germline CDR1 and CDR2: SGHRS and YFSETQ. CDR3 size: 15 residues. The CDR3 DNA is TGCGCCAGCAGCACGACACTGGCGGCCCAAGAGACCCAGTACTTC. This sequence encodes CASSTTLAAQETQYF. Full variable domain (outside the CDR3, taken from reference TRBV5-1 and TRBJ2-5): KAGVTQTPRYLIKTRGQQVTLSCSPISGHRSVSWYQQTPGQGLQFLFEYFSETQRNKGNFPGRFSGRQFSNSRSEMNVSTLELGDSALYLCASSTTLAAQETQYFGPGTRLLVL.

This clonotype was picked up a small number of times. The CDR3 nucleotides read TGTGCCAGCAGCTCGGGACTAGCGGGGGGGATCACAGATACGCAGTATTTT. It codes for CASSSGLAGGITDTQYF. V and J are TRBV7-9 and TRBJ2-3; TRBD2 matches at 16 bases. Germline V CDR1 and CDR2: SEHNR, FQNEAQ (reference sequence). The V and J ends lost 4 bases and 2 bases, in that order; junction bases with no gene match: 3. The CDR3 contains 17 residues.

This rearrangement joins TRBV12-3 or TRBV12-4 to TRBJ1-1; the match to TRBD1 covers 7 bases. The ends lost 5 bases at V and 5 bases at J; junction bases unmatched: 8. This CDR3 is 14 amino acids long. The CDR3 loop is CASSPDREGTEAFF. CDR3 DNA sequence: TGTGCCAGCAGTCCCGACAGGGAGGGGACTGAAGCTTTCTTT.

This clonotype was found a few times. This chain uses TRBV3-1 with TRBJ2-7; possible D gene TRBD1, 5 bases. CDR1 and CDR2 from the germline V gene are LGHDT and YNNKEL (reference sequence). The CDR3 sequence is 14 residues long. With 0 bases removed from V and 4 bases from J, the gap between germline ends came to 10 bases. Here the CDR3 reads CASSQELGVYEQYF. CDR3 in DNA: TGTGCCAGCAGCCAAGAATTAGGGGTTTACGAGCAGTACTTC.

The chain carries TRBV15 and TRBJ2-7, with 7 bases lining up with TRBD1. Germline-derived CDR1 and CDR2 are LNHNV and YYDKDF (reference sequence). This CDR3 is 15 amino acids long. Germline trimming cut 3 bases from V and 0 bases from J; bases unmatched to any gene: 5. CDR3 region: CATSRDRDSSYEQYF. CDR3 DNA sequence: TGTGCCACCAGCAGGGACCGGGACAGCTCCTACGAGCAGTACTTC.

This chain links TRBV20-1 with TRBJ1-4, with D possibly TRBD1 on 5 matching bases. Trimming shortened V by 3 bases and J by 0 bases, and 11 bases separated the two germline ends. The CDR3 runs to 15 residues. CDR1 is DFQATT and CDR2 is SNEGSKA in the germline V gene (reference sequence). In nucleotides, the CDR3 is TGCAGTGCTAGCCCCGGGACGGCAACTAATGAAAAACTGTTTTTT. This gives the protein CSASPGTATNEKLFF.

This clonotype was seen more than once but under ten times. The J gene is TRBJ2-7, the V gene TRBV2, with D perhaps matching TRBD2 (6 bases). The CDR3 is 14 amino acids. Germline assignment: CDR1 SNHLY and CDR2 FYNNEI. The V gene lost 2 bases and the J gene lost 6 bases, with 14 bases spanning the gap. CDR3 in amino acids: CASSEQGGRGEQYF. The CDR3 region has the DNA TGTGCCAGCAGTGAACAGGGAGGACGAGGCGAGCAGTACTTC.

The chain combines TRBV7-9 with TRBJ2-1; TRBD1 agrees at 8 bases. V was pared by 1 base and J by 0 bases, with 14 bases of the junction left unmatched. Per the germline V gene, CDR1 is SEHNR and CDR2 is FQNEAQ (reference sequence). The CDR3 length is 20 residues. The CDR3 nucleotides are TGTGCCAGCAGCTTAGTACAGGGGGTAGAGGGGACCGTCTCCTACAATGAGCAGTTCTTC. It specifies CASSLVQGVEGTVSYNEQFF.

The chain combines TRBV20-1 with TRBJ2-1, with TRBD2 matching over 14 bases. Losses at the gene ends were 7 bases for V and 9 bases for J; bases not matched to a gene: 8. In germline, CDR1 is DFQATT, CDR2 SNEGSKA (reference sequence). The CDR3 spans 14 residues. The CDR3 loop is CSVTGLAGGGEQFF. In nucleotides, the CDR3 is TGCAGTGTTACAGGACTAGCGGGGGGCGGTGAGCAGTTCTTC.

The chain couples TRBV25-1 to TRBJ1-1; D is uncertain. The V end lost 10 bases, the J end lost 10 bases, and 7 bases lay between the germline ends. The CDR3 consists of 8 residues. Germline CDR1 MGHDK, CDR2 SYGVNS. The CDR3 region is CATLTAFF. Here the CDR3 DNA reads TGTGCCACCCTGACAGCTTTCTTT.

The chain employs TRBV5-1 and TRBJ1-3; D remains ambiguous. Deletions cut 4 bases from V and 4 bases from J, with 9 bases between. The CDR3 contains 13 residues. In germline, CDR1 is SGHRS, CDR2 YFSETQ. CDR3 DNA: TGCGCCAGCAGCGCCAACTGGGGAAACACCATATATTTT. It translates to CASSANWGNTIYF.

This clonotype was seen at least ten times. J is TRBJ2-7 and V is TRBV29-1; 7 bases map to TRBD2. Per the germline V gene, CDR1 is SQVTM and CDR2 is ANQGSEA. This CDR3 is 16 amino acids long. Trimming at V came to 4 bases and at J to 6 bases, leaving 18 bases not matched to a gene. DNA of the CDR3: TGCAGCGTTGGTTTCTCGGGAGGATCGCGGGGCTCCGAGCAGTACTTC. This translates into CSVGFSGGSRGSEQYF.